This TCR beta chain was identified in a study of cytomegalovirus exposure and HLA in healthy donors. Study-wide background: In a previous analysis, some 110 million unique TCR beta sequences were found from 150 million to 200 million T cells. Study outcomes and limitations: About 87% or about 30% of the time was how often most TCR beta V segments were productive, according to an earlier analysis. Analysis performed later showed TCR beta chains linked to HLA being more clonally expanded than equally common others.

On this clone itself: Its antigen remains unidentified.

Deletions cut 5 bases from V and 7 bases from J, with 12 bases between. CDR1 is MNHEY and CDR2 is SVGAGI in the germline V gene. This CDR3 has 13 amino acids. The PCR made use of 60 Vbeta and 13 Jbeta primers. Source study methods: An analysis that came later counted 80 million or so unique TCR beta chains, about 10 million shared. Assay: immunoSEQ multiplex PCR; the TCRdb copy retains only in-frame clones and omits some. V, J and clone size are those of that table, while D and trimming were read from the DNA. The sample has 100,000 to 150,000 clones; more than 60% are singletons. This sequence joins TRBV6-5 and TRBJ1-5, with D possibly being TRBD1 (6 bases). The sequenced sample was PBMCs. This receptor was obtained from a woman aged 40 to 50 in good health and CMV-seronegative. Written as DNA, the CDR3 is TGTGCCAGCAGTCAAGACAGGATCCAGCCCCAGCATTTT. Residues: CASSQDRIQPQHF.